A single sample gave rise to the 10 T cell receptor beta chains below, sequenced in a study of graft-versus-host responses after intestinal transplantation. For these receptors, no antigen is known. Data came from immunoSEQ multiplex PCR; TCRdb stores just in-frame clones and leaves some out. Altogether roughly 85,000 clones are present, roughly 90% being singletons, with the ten largest covering about 8%. This specimen was unstimulated CD8+ T cells sorted from spleen or lymph node cells, taken before transplant. These receptors all stem from a human donor who was the organ donor for an intestinal transplant.

The chain links TRBV30 to TRBJ1-5; 9 positions agree with TRBD1. V gave up 0 bases and J gave up 6 bases; unmatched junction bases: 3. The CDR3 runs to 14 residues. Per the germline V gene, CDR1 is GTSNPN and CDR2 is SVGIG (reference sequence). DNA of the CDR3: TGTGCCTGGAGTGTACAGGGGGCGGTTCAGCCCCAGCATTTT. It encodes CAWSVQGAVQPQHF.

V gene TRBV19 combines with J gene TRBJ1-1; 8 positions agree with TRBD1. Germline assignment: CDR1 LNHDA and CDR2 SQIVND (reference sequence). The CDR3 covers 15 residues. With V trimmed by 3 bases and J by 7 bases, 10 bases remained unmatched. For the CDR3, the DNA is TGTGCCAGTAGTATGAAAGCCGGGACAGGAGATGAAGCTTTCTTT. It translates to CASSMKAGTGDEAFF.

This clone appeared a few times. The rearrangement joins TRBV27 to TRBJ1-3; D not certain. V lost 9 bases to trimming and J lost 2 bases, with 20 bases between them. CDR3 length: 16 residues. Germline CDR1 and CDR2: MNHEY and SMNVEV (reference sequence). In DNA form, the CDR3 reads TGTGCCAGGAATCCCGGGATGGTCGGCGCTGGAAACACCATATATTTT. Translating it yields CARNPGMVGAGNTIYF.

The V call is TRBV14, the J call TRBJ2-5; D may correspond to TRBD1 or TRBD2 (5 bases each). Per germline, CDR1 SGHDN and CDR2 FVKESK. This CDR3 region has 18 residues. The V gene lost 1 base and the J gene lost 1 base, with 19 bases spanning the gap. Written as DNA, the CDR3 is TGTGCCAGCAGCCAAGGATTGGCTGGGACCCTCAGCCAAGAGACCCAGTACTTC. Its translation: CASSQGLAGTLSQETQYF.

The chain couples TRBV15 to TRBJ1-4, with a weak D call TRBD1 (5 bases). The CDR3 totals 14 residues. With 4 bases removed from V and 4 bases from J, the gap between germline ends came to 10 bases. Germline V lookup: CDR1 LNHNV, CDR2 YYDKDF (reference sequence). The CDR3 spells CATSMGPFNEKLFF. CDR3 nucleotide sequence: TGTGCCACCAGCATGGGACCTTTTAATGAAAAACTGTTTTTT.

This clone was observed once. The J gene is TRBJ1-1, the V gene TRBV5-5; 7 bases are a match to TRBD1. Germline V gene data show CDR1 as SGHKS and CDR2 as YYEKEE (reference sequence). V shed 3 bases, J shed 4 bases, and the junction held 9 bases outside the gene matches. This CDR3 is 15 amino acids long. The DNA of the CDR3 is TGTGCCAGCAGCTCCAGACAGGGTCGAGGCACTGAAGCTTTCTTT. This gives the protein CASSSRQGRGTEAFF.

This chain connects TRBV4-2 to TRBJ2-3; either TRBD1 or TRBD2 may fit D (5 bases each). Germline CDR1 and CDR2: LGHNA and YNFKEQ. Deletions cut 0 bases from V and 4 bases from J, with 8 bases between. The CDR3 runs to 14 residues. The CDR3 bases are TGTGCCAGCAGCCAAGATCGAGGGGCAGATACGCAGTATTTT. Translation: CASSQDRGADTQYF.

In nucleotides, the CDR3 is TGCGCCAGCAGCACAGGGACAGGGGGCAACACTGAAGCTTTCTTT. It is translated as CASSTGTGGNTEAFF. The chain couples TRBV5-1 to TRBJ1-1, with 12 positions matching TRBD1. CDR3 length equals 15 residues. V dropped 4 bases and J dropped 2; count of bases not matched to a gene: 3. Germline V lookup: CDR1 SGHRS, CDR2 YFSETQ.

The V call is TRBV5-6, the J call TRBJ1-2; D not resolved. Germline CDR1 SGHDT, CDR2 YYEEEE. Trimming cost V 4 bases and J 6 bases, with 16 bases left between them. The CDR3 has 14 residues. The chain's CDR3 is CASSPPHGVDGYTF. The DNA for the CDR3 is TGTGCCAGCAGCCCACCACACGGGGTGGATGGCTACACCTTC. The complete variable domain, with remaining parts taken from reference TRBV5-6 and TRBJ1-2, reads DAGVTQSPTHLIKTRGQQVTLRCSPKSGHDTVSWYQQALGQGPQFIFQYYEEEERQRGNFPDRFSGHQFPNYSSELNVNALLLGDSALYLCASSPPHGVDGYTFGSGTRLTVV.

The chain uses TRBV4-1 and TRBJ1-1; no firm D call. V lost 4 bases and J lost 3, with 9 bases in between. The CDR3 consists of 13 residues. Looked up from germline, CDR1 is MGHRA and CDR2 is YSYEKL. CDR3 coding DNA: TGCGCCAGCAGCCTTGGTCGTTACACTGAAGCTTTCTTT. It yields the protein CASSLGRYTEAFF.